Below, 26 T cell receptor beta chains from the same sample are listed, as sequenced in a study of cytomegalovirus exposure and HLA in healthy donors. This PCR relied on a set of 60 Vbeta primers and 13 Jbeta primers. Profiled with immunoSEQ multiplex PCR; TCRdb holds only in-frame clones, not every one. Among about 140,000 clones listed, about four fifths were seen once. The sequencing sample was made of PBMCs. These receptor sequences come from a man in his late teens or twenties in good health and CMV-seropositive.

The chain recombines TRBV15 with TRBJ1-2; D is unresolved. In germline, CDR1 is LNHNV, CDR2 YYDKDF (reference sequence). Deletions cut 0 bases from V and 8 bases from J, with 13 bases between. The CDR3 has 14 residues. This chain's CDR3 is CATSRDLRSRGYTF. The CDR3 DNA is TGTGCCACCAGCAGAGATTTAAGGTCCAGGGGCTACACCTTC.

This clone was seen a few times. The chain is built from TRBV7-2 and TRBJ2-7; 7 positions agree with TRBD1. This CDR3 contains 15 residues. The junction had 9 bases not matched to a gene; V was cut back by 4 bases and J by 3 bases. Germline lookup yields CDR1 SGHTA and CDR2 FQGNSA. The CDR3 DNA is TGTGCCAGCAGCTCCCGACAGGGTAGGGACTACGAGCAGTACTTC. It codes for CASSSRQGRDYEQYF.

This clone was counted once. The chain links TRBV7-9 to TRBJ1-2; D is uncertain. This CDR3 contains 16 residues. Germline V gene data show CDR1 as SEHNR and CDR2 as FQNEAQ (reference sequence). V was shortened by 1 base and J by 2 bases, with 14 bases between the two germline ends. Here the CDR3 DNA reads TGTGCCAGCAGCTTAGTTGCGGCCTCCCTGAACTATGGCTACACCTTC. It translates to CASSLVAASLNYGYTF. The variable domain in full, with the rest retrieved from reference TRBV7-9 and TRBJ1-2, is DTGVSQNPRHKITKRGQNVTFRCDPISEHNRLYWYRQTLGQGPEFLTYFQNEAQLEKSRLLSDRFSAERPKGSFSTLEIQRTEQGDSAMYLCASSLVAASLNYGYTFGSGTRLTVV.

The rearrangement links TRBV6-6 to TRBJ2-1; 8 bases agree with TRBD2. Germline CDR1 reads MNHNY; CDR2 reads SVGAGI (reference sequence). This CDR3 is 16 amino acids long. V lost 0 bases, J lost 5 bases, and 6 bases stayed unmatched. CDR3 region: CASSYSGGLGDNEQFF. Here the CDR3 DNA reads TGTGCCAGCAGTTACTCCGGGGGACTAGGGGACAATGAGCAGTTCTTC.

In regard to this clone: This sample includes further DNA sequences coding for the same CDR3. The V call is TRBV7-9, the J call TRBJ2-7, with unresolved D. The CDR3 extends over 13 amino acids. Trimming pared 5 bases from V and 1 base from J, leaving 9 bases between. Per germline, CDR1 SEHNR and CDR2 FQNEAQ (reference sequence). CDR3: CASSPPGSYEQYF. The CDR3 DNA sequence: TGTGCCAGCAGCCCTCCGGGTTCCTACGAGCAGTACTTC.

The chain uses TRBV6-6 and TRBJ1-1; TRBD1 is a possible D gene (5 bases). This CDR3 contains 15 residues. Trimming left V 7 bases short and J 0 bases short, with 15 bases between. The germline V gene encodes CDR1 MNHNY and CDR2 SVGAGI (reference sequence). The CDR3 reads CASTLEEGLNTEAFF. The CDR3 DNA sequence: TGTGCCAGCACCCTAGAGGAGGGACTGAACACTGAAGCTTTCTTT.

DNA of the CDR3: TGCAGCGTGCGGGCAGGACTGAACACTGAAGCTTTCTTT. Its translation: CSVRAGLNTEAFF. The chain uses TRBV29-1 and TRBJ1-1; no definite D call. The CDR3 runs 13 residues. V was trimmed by 6 bases and J by 0 bases, leaving 11 bases between them. Germline lookup yields CDR1 SQVTM and CDR2 ANQGSEA.

The chain employs TRBV6-5 and TRBJ2-1; 13 bases map to TRBD2. CDR1 is MNHEY, CDR2 SVGAGI, per germline. The V and J ends lost 6 bases and 10 bases, in that order; junction bases with no gene match: 9. The CDR3 spans 15 residues. CDR3 nucleotide sequence: TGTGCCAGCAGCCTCGGGACTAGCGGGAATTTGGAGCAGTTCTTC. This gives the protein CASSLGTSGNLEQFF.

The J gene is TRBJ1-2, the V gene TRBV25-1; maybe TRBD1 (5 bases). V shed 6 bases and J shed 0 bases, with 8 bases lying between them. The CDR3 is made up of 13 amino acids. Germline assignment: CDR1 MGHDK and CDR2 SYGVNS. The CDR3 DNA sequence: TGTGCCAGCAGGGACAATGCTAACTATGGCTACACCTTC. It specifies CASRDNANYGYTF.

The chain employs TRBV7-8 and TRBJ2-1; D perhaps matches TRBD2 (6 bases). Germline CDR1 and CDR2: SGHVS and FQNEAQ. The CDR3 is 17 residues long. Trimming left V 6 bases short and J 9 bases short, with 27 bases between. CDR3 sequence (DNA): TGTGCCAGCAGTCGTGATACCGGGACTGGAAGTCTAGGTGAGCAGTTCTTC. Encoded protein: CASSRDTGTGSLGEQFF. The full variable domain, rest sourced from reference TRBV7-8 and TRBJ2-1, is GAGVSQSPRYKVAKRGQDVALRCDPISGHVSLFWYQQALGQGPEFLTYFQNEAQLDKSGLPSDRFFAERPEGSVSTLKIQRTQQEDSAVYLCASSRDTGTGSLGEQFFGPGTRLTVL.

The gene calls are TRBV29-1 and TRBJ2-7; TRBD1 matches 8 bases. Germline V gene lookup returns CDR1 SQVTM and CDR2 ANQGSEA. CDR3 size: 15 residues. V dropped 5 bases and J dropped 1; count of bases not matched to a gene: 10. This chain's CDR3 is CSVKGRWDRSYEQYF. The CDR3 DNA reads TGCAGCGTTAAGGGTAGGTGGGACAGGTCCTACGAGCAGTACTTC.

The rearrangement links TRBV12-2 to TRBJ2-3; the table's D call, TRBD2, was not checked against the DNA. TRBV12-2 is listed as a pseudogene. The CDR3 has 13 amino acids. DNA of the CDR3: TGTGCAAGTCCTACTCTAGGGACTACCACGCAGTATTTT. Protein: CASPTLGTTTQYF.

The chain combines TRBV28 with TRBJ1-1; D might be TRBD1 (6 bases). The CDR3 is made up of 15 amino acids. Trimming took 2 bases from V and 4 from J, leaving 14 bases between them. Germline V gene data show CDR1 as MDHEN and CDR2 as SYDVKM. DNA for the CDR3: TGTGCCAGCAGTTTAAGGGGGGGAGGGGGCACTGAAGCTTTCTTT. This codes for CASSLRGGGGTEAFF. Full variable domain (rest looked up from reference TRBV28 and TRBJ1-1): DVKVTQSSRYLVKRTGEKVFLECVQDMDHENMFWYRQDPGLGLRLIYFSYDVKMKEKGDIPEGYSVSREKKERFSLILESASTNQTSMYLCASSLRGGGGTEAFFGQGTRLTVV.

The gene calls are TRBV15 and TRBJ2-3; 7 nucleotides match TRBD2. Germline V lookup: CDR1 LNHNV, CDR2 YYDKDF (reference sequence). The V segment lost 7 bases and the J segment 3 bases; nucleotides outside the gene matches: 10. The CDR3 contains 15 residues. The CDR3 DNA sequence: TGTGCCACCACTCGCGGGGGAGTGGGAACAGATACGCAGTATTTT. It is translated as CATTRGGVGTDTQYF.

J is TRBJ2-7 and V is TRBV7-9; D uncertain. V was pared by 2 bases and J by 5 bases, with 10 bases between. The length of the CDR3 is 13 residues. Germline V gene data show CDR1 as SEHNR and CDR2 as FQNEAQ (reference sequence). The CDR3 DNA reads TGTGCCAGCAGCTTATTTCTGGGCCACGAGCAGTACTTC. It is translated as CASSLFLGHEQYF.

The chain is built from TRBV28 and TRBJ1-2; possible D gene TRBD1, 5 bases. CDR1 MDHEN and CDR2 SYDVKM come from the germline V gene. This CDR3 contains 13 residues. The germline V and J ends were trimmed by 6 bases and 2 bases, with 10 bases remaining between them. The CDR3, as DNA: TGTGCCAGCAGGGGGGGGTTGAACTATGGCTACACCTTC. Its translation is CASRGGLNYGYTF.

The V and J genes are TRBV7-9 and TRBJ2-7; the D gene is possibly TRBD1 (5 bases). This CDR3 contains 14 residues. V shed 0 bases and J shed 3 bases, with 9 bases lying between them. CDR1 and CDR2 (germline): SEHNR, FQNEAQ (reference sequence). The CDR3 here is CASSLALGHYEQYF. CDR3 in DNA: TGTGCCAGCAGCTTAGCCCTGGGGCACTACGAGCAGTACTTC.

The J gene is TRBJ2-3, the V gene TRBV14; a weak D match, TRBD2 (7 bases). Germline lookup yields CDR1 SGHDN and CDR2 FVKESK. Trimming took 4 bases from V and 2 from J, leaving 16 bases between them. The CDR3 covers 16 residues. The CDR3 coding sequence is TGTGCCAGCAGCCGTCGACGGGGGGCCACCACAGATACGCAGTATTTT. Its protein product is CASSRRRGATTDTQYF.

This chain uses TRBV28 with TRBJ2-1; D gene unclear. Trimming left V 6 bases short and J 7 bases short, with 13 bases between. This CDR3 has 13 residues. CDR1 is MDHEN, CDR2 SYDVKM, per germline. The CDR3 loop reads CASRRGSTNEQFF. The CDR3 region has the DNA TGTGCCAGCAGGCGAGGATCTACAAATGAGCAGTTCTTC.

This clone is a singleton in its sample. Its ends do not fully match the called genes, so a read error is possible. This chain connects TRBV7-9 to TRBJ1-1; the match to TRBD1 covers 7 bases. Per the germline V gene, CDR1 is SEHNR and CDR2 is FQNEAQ (reference sequence). CDR3 length: 17 residues. CDR3 nucleotide sequence: TGTTCCAGCAGCTTAGCCCTCTCAGTCGACAGGGACGCTGAAGCTTTCTTT. It codes for CSSSLALSVDRDAEAFF.

The genes are TRBV29-1 and TRBJ1-2, with a weak D call TRBD1 (6 bases). The V and J ends lost 7 bases and 7 bases respectively, with 13 bases between them. The germline gives CDR1 SQVTM, CDR2 ANQGSEA. The CDR3 loop spans 11 amino acids. The CDR3 nucleotides are TGCAGCGAACAGGGATCGAGTGGCTACACCTTC. This translates into CSEQGSSGYTF. Looking up the rest from reference TRBV29-1 and TRBJ1-2 gives the full variable domain: SAVISQKPSRDICQRGTSLTIQCQVDSQVTMMFWYRQQPGQSLTLIATANQGSEATYESGFVIDKFPISRPNLTFSTLTVSNMSPEDSSIYLCSEQGSSGYTFGSGTRLTVV.

This clone occurred once. The J gene is TRBJ2-5, the V gene TRBV5-8, with 7 positions matching TRBD1. This CDR3 region has 13 residues. Trimming took 0 bases from V and 12 from J; bases not matched to a gene: 8. Germline loops: CDR1 SGHTS, CDR2 YDEGEE. In DNA form, the CDR3 reads TGTGCCAGCAGCTTGGCTGGACAGGCCAATAAGTACTTC. It yields the protein CASSLAGQANKYF.

The chain combines TRBV15 with TRBJ1-2, with D possibly matching TRBD1 (6 bases). Between the trimmed V and J ends, which lost 5 bases and 8 bases, there was a span of 15 bases. The CDR3 sequence is 13 residues long. Germline CDR1 is LNHNV and CDR2 is YYDKDF (reference sequence). The chain's CDR3 is CATSYDRFGGYTF. The CDR3 nucleotides read TGTGCCACCAGCTATGACAGGTTCGGAGGCTACACCTTC.

This clone appeared once. V and J are TRBV6-1 and TRBJ1-2; TRBD1 matches 7 bases. The germline CDR1 and CDR2 sequences are MNHNS and SASEGT. The J segment lost 3 bases and the V segment lost 1 base, leaving 5 bases of the junction unmatched. The CDR3 length is 15 residues. CDR3 coding DNA: TGTGCCAGCAGTGAAGGTGGGACAGACTACTATGGCTACACCTTC. It codes for CASSEGGTDYYGYTF.

The V and J genes are TRBV7-8 and TRBJ2-3, with TRBD1 identical over 7 bases. The CDR3 covers 17 residues. Germline V CDR1 and CDR2: SGHVS, FQNEAQ. V shed 5 bases, J shed 1 base, and the junction held 12 bases outside the gene matches. The CDR3 DNA is TGTGCCAGCAGCCCCCATACAGGGGTTCTAGGCACAGATACGCAGTATTTT. It encodes CASSPHTGVLGTDTQYF.

The V and J genes are TRBV6-5 and TRBJ2-7; D is undetermined. Trimming took 5 bases from V and 5 from J, leaving 13 bases between them. This CDR3 contains 13 residues. Germline V CDR1 and CDR2: MNHEY, SVGAGI. CDR3 loop: CASSEERWHEQYF. Written as DNA, the CDR3 is TGTGCCAGCAGTGAAGAGAGGTGGCACGAGCAGTACTTC.